The present TCR beta chain was sequenced within a study of STAT5B mutations in CD4+ large granular lymphocyte leukemia (dated by TCRdb to between 2021 and 2024). About the study as a whole: Among healthy controls, the CDR3 'QG' motif was associated with a particular HLA allele. The study compared the TCRbeta repertoires of patients with CD4+ T-cell large granular lymphocyte leukemia against the TCRbeta repertoires of healthy blood donors. The purity of purified fractions was confirmed by flow cytometry on FACSCanto II or FACSVerse to exceed 95% among lymphocytes.

Of note for this clone: No antigen is known for it. The sample holds no much larger clone one base away, and base qualities are not on file.

CDR1 and CDR2, per the germline V gene, are MNHEY and SVGAGI. From the cysteine through the phenylalanine, the CDR3 covers 15 amino acids. The retained sequence is limited to the CDR3, 45 bases, with the frame set at the first base. Relative to germline, V is 6 bases shorter and J is 8 bases shorter, with 19 bases between their ends. The immunoSEQ assay at survey resolution was used to sequence TCRbeta rearrangements from genomic DNA. As for the authors' bioinformatics: A lowest detectable productive clonotype frequency of 2.59 x 10-5 was observed in the TCR sequencing data. Only productive TCRbeta rearrangements, meaning sequences that were complete and in-frame, were kept for the analyses. Simpson clonality, calculated in the immunoSEQ Analyzer version 3.0, was used as the measure of sample clonality. Based on frequency, clones were grouped as very rare, small, medium, large (1-20%) or hyperexpanded (>20%). Generation probabilities were estimated with OLGA 1.2.3, V-gene circos plots were generated with VDJtools, specificities were searched for in VDJdb, and CDR3 motifs were identified with GLIPH. TCRdb re-hosts the immuneACCESS table, in-frame sequences only. Its copies lack some clones; in the studies checked, an unresolved V gene accounts for under half of them, and the cause for the rest is not known. The DNA was the basis for D and trimming; V, J and clone size are from that table. The sample table records roughly 32,000 clones; 79% of these occur just once. The ten biggest clones cover about 2.1% of the sample.

The healthy control group was made up of some 38 blood donors, and the Finnish Red Cross blood service supplied their buffy coats. All TCR-sequenced material derived from peripheral blood: patient blood samples and healthy donor buffy coats. Ficoll-Hypaque gradient centrifugation was used to isolate peripheral blood mononuclear cells. CD4+ cells were magnetically purified from the buffy coats of healthy controls. The Gentra Puregene Cell and Tissue kit was used for genomic DNA extraction, and quantification was performed on a Qubit 2.0 fluorometer. Overall results and qualifications from the work: Enrichment of TRBV06-family usage was observed among the top patient clones (8/27) relative to healthy controls (2/35). The main leukemic clonotypes were found to be private to each patient, although around 25% of the main leukemic clonotypes were detected at low frequency in the non-leukemic repertoires of other patients. The data were not HLA-matched, and the higher clonality in CD4+ T-LGLL than in CD8+ T-LGLL could be due to the relatively small sample size. Greater clonality appeared to be present in CD4-sorted patient repertoires than in healthy CD4+ repertoires, and the difference was retained after the putative leukemic clones were removed.

Sequenced: CD4+ T cells from blood buffy coats. The V gene is TRBV6-5 and the J gene is TRBJ1-4, with no confidently assigned D gene. This TCR was recovered from a human donor in good health. The nucleotides read TGTGCCAGCAGCGTAGTGGGAGGAGGGTACGAAAAACTGTTTTTT. The translation is CASSVVGGGYEKLFF.